The 30 T cell receptor beta chains given below trace back to one sample, sequenced in a study of vaccination effects on CD4 cells after COVID-19. Clones were read by immunoSEQ multiplex PCR, and TCRdb kept only the in-frame ones, dropping some. The sample includes tens of thousands of clones, approximately 82% seen only once; the top ten take approximately 1.2%. With the ViraFEST assay, the study expanded antigen-specific CD4+ T cells using viral peptide pools, then sequenced them. Researchers isolated CD4+ T cells once 9 to 11 days of culture had elapsed. The cohort was immunized with two doses of either the BNT162b2 or mRNA-1273 vaccine. These receptors are not linked to any known antigen. This specimen was CD4+ T cells from PBMCs cultured with HCoV-229E spike peptides, taken after COVID-19 vaccination. These receptors were taken from a human donor who received a COVID-19 vaccine.

This rearrangement joins TRBV18 to TRBJ1-4; no clear D. The CDR3 is made up of 15 amino acids. With 3 bases removed from V and 4 bases from J, the gap between germline ends came to 12 bases. Looked up from germline, CDR1 is KGHSH and CDR2 is LQKENI. The CDR3 sequence: CASSPTQLFNEKLFF. The CDR3 coding sequence is TGTGCCAGCTCACCGACACAGCTATTTAATGAAAAACTGTTTTTT.

V and J are TRBV6-5 and TRBJ2-7; D ambiguous. The CDR3 runs 12 residues. CDR1 and CDR2 from the germline V gene are MNHEY and SVGAGI. V lost 5 bases and J lost 3, with 8 bases in between. CDR3 sequence: CASSNSYYEQYV. CDR3 sequence (DNA): TGTGCCAGCAGTAATTCATACTACGAGCAGTACGTC.

The chain links TRBV5-1 to TRBJ1-2, with D unresolved. The CDR3 has 13 residues. Trimming stripped 1 base from V and 6 bases from J, with 10 bases between. Germline CDR1 is SGHRS and CDR2 is YFSETQ. In DNA form, the CDR3 reads TGCGCCAGCAGCTTGATGGCAACCCATGGCTACACCTTC. Encoded protein: CASSLMATHGYTF.

V and J are TRBV5-6 and TRBJ2-2; 7 nucleotides agree with TRBD1. Germline trimming cut 4 bases from V and 6 bases from J; bases unmatched to any gene: 9. Germline loops: CDR1 SGHDT, CDR2 YYEEEE. CDR3 length: 15 amino acids. CDR3 sequence reads: CASSEGATGAGELFF. CDR3 bases: TGTGCCAGCAGCGAGGGGGCGACGGGCGCCGGGGAGCTGTTTTTT.

This clone was seen a few times. V gene TRBV9 combines with J gene TRBJ1-1, with a weak D call TRBD1 (5 bases). With 0 bases removed from V and 1 base from J, the gap between germline ends came to 10 bases. Germline V CDR1 and CDR2: SGDLS, YYNGEE. This CDR3 has 15 residues. The CDR3 loop is CASSVGGEGNTEAFF. The CDR3, as DNA: TGTGCCAGCAGCGTAGGGGGCGAGGGGAACACTGAAGCTTTCTTT. The variable domain in full, with the rest retrieved from reference TRBV9 and TRBJ1-1, is DSGVTQTPKHLITATGQRVTLRCSPRSGDLSVYWYQQSLDQGLQFLIQYYNGEERAKGNILERFSAQQFPDLHSELNLSSLELGDSALYFCASSVGGEGNTEAFFGQGTRLTVV.

The V call is TRBV10-2, the J call TRBJ1-5; D is possibly TRBD1 (6 bases). This CDR3 has 14 residues. Germline CDR1 is WSHSY and CDR2 is SAAADI. Trimming took 5 bases from V and 2 from J, leaving 10 bases between them. The CDR3 reads CASSWGAGNQPQHF. CDR3 sequence (DNA): TGCGCCAGCAGTTGGGGGGCGGGCAATCAGCCCCAGCATTTT.

The chain uses TRBV6-2 or TRBV6-3 and TRBJ1-2; 10 positions match TRBD1. This CDR3 has 13 residues. CDR1 is MNHEY and CDR2 is SVGEGT in the germline V gene. The V and J ends lost 6 bases and 5 bases, in that order; junction bases with no gene match: 3. CDR3 residues: CASSRDRGYGYTF. CDR3 nucleotide sequence: TGTGCCAGCAGCCGGGACAGGGGATATGGCTACACCTTC.

The chain couples TRBV11-2 to TRBJ1-4, with no clear D. Trimming stripped 7 bases from V and 8 bases from J, with 11 bases between. The CDR3 is 12 amino acids. Germline V gene sequence: CDR1 SGHAT, CDR2 FQNNGV. This CDR3 is CASTQSREKLFF. The CDR3 nucleotides are TGTGCCAGCACCCAATCGAGGGAAAAACTGTTTTTT. Based on the CDR3 plus reference TRBV11-2 and TRBJ1-4, the full variable domain is EAGVAQSPRYKIIEKRQSVAFWCNPISGHATLYWYQQILGQGPKLLIQFQNNGVVDDSQLPKDRFSAERLKGVDSTLKIQPAKLEDSAVYLCASTQSREKLFFGSGTQLSVL.

V is TRBV19 and J is TRBJ2-2; 7 bases agree with TRBD2. This CDR3 spans 15 amino acids. The J segment lost 1 base and the V segment lost 3 bases, leaving 2 bases of the junction unmatched. Per germline, CDR1 LNHDA and CDR2 SQIVND (reference sequence). The CDR3 DNA is TGTGCCAGTAGTATCAGCGGGGTGAACACCGGGGAGCTGTTTTTT. It codes for CASSISGVNTGELFF.

The chain uses TRBV4-3 and TRBJ2-3; 8 nucleotides agree with TRBD1. The CDR3 runs 16 residues. Germline CDR1 and CDR2: LGHNA and YSLEER. J was trimmed by 0 bases and V by 1 base; bases with no gene match: 3. The CDR3 nucleotides read TGCGCCAGCAGCCAAGGAACAGGGGGTAGCACAGATACGCAGTATTTT. Protein: CASSQGTGGSTDTQYF.

This clone has just one count. V is TRBV5-1 and J is TRBJ1-5, with TRBD1 matching 9 bases. Trimming cost V 5 bases and J 3 bases; bases outside gene matches: 6. Per the germline V gene, CDR1 is SGHRS and CDR2 is YFSETQ. The CDR3 has 15 amino acids. The CDR3 nucleotides are TGCGCCAGCAGACCTGGACAGGGGTTCAATCAGCCCCAGCATTTT. Translation gives CASRPGQGFNQPQHF.

This sequence joins TRBV29-1 and TRBJ2-5, with 10 bases lining up with TRBD1. CDR1 and CDR2 from the germline V gene are SQVTM and ANQGSEA. CDR3 length: 13 amino acids. Trimming removed 6 bases from V and 5 bases from J; junction bases left unmatched: 6. CDR3 coding DNA: TGCAGCGTCGACAGGGGGCTCTTGGAGACCCAGTACTTC. Translated, it gives CSVDRGLLETQYF.

The chain has TRBV24-1 and TRBJ1-4; the D gene is possibly TRBD1 (6 bases). V lost 3 bases, J lost 6 bases, and 13 bases lay in between. Germline V gene sequence: CDR1 KGHDR, CDR2 SFDVKD. This CDR3 comprises 15 residues. The CDR3 DNA reads as TGTGCCACCAGTGATGGTAGGACAGCCTATGAAAAACTGTTTTTT. It encodes CATSDGRTAYEKLFF.

The chain links TRBV10-1 to TRBJ2-7; D call uncertain. Germline V gene data show CDR1 as WNHNN and CDR2 as SYGVQD (reference sequence). V dropped 7 bases and J dropped 3 bases, with 10 bases sitting between them. The CDR3 spans 12 residues. CDR3 loop: CASKRAIYEQYV. The CDR3 DNA reads as TGCGCCAGCAAAAGAGCCATCTACGAGCAGTACGTC.

This clone came up a few times. V usage is TRBV19 and J usage is TRBJ1-2, with D uncertain. V lost 4 bases to trimming and J lost 8 bases, with 14 bases between them. The CDR3 sequence is 13 residues long. CDR1 is LNHDA, CDR2 SQIVND, per germline (reference sequence). Here the CDR3 DNA reads TGTGCCAGTAGTACCGATTCGGGGTCCGGCTACACCTTC. Its protein product is CASSTDSGSGYTF.

The chain combines TRBV12-3 or TRBV12-4 with TRBJ2-1, with TRBD2 identical over 10 bases. The CDR3 totals 13 residues. Trimming at V came to 2 bases and at J to 16 bases, leaving 8 bases not matched to a gene. This chain's CDR3 is CASSLSGGGLGFF. CDR3 coding DNA: TGTGCCAGCAGTTTAAGCGGGGGGGGCCTCGGATTCTTC.

V and J are TRBV7-2 and TRBJ1-6; no clear D gene. CDR1 SGHTA and CDR2 FQGNSA come from the germline V gene. Trimming took 3 bases from V and 0 from J, leaving 6 bases between them. The CDR3 runs to 15 residues. The CDR3 region has the DNA TGTGCCAGCAGCTTGGGGAGCTCCTATAATTCACCCCTCCACTTT. Translation: CASSLGSSYNSPLHF.

V and J are TRBV27 and TRBJ1-1; D is undetermined. Between the trimmed V and J ends, which lost 2 bases and 10 bases, there was a span of 14 bases. The CDR3 sequence is 13 residues long. Germline CDR1 is MNHEY and CDR2 is SMNVEV (reference sequence). CDR3 amino acids: CASSLNDQLRAFF. CDR3 DNA: TGTGCCAGCAGTTTAAACGACCAGTTGAGAGCTTTCTTT.

The DNA of the CDR3 is TGCGCCAGCAGCTTGGTGCAGGGGGTTAATGAGCAGTTCTTC. This codes for CASSLVQGVNEQFF. The chain employs TRBV5-1 and TRBJ2-1; TRBD1 matches at 7 bases. Trimming at V came to 0 bases and at J to 7 bases, leaving 4 bases not matched to a gene. Per the germline V gene, CDR1 is SGHRS and CDR2 is YFSETQ. This CDR3 is 14 amino acids long.

This clone was counted between two and nine times. This CDR3 is CASRQQGRAFF. CDR3 coding DNA: TGTGCCAGCCGCCAACAGGGACGAGCTTTCTTT. The chain combines TRBV2 with TRBJ1-1, with a tentative D call TRBD1 (6 bases). V lost 8 bases, J lost 10 bases, and 14 bases lay in between. The CDR3 is made up of 11 amino acids. The germline CDR1 and CDR2 sequences are SNHLY and FYNNEI.

The J gene is TRBJ2-3, the V gene TRBV19; D unresolved. This CDR3 has 13 amino acids. Germline lookup yields CDR1 LNHDA and CDR2 SQIVND (reference sequence). Deletions cut 6 bases from V and 5 bases from J, with 12 bases between. CDR3: CASRQSAVDTQYF. The CDR3 bases are TGTGCCAGTAGACAGTCCGCCGTAGATACGCAGTATTTT.

V usage is TRBV7-8 and J usage is TRBJ1-5, with a possible D match to TRBD1 (6 bases). This CDR3 region has 17 residues. V was clipped by 5 bases and J by 0 bases, with 17 bases between them. In germline, CDR1 is SGHVS, CDR2 FQNEAQ. The CDR3, as DNA: TGTGCCAGCAGCATCTCAGGGGTTCCCGCTAGCAATCAGCCCCAGCATTTT. It codes for CASSISGVPASNQPQHF. Using reference TRBV7-8 and TRBJ1-5 for the parts outside the CDR3, the full variable domain is GAGVSQSPRYKVAKRGQDVALRCDPISGHVSLFWYQQALGQGPEFLTYFQNEAQLDKSGLPSDRFFAERPEGSVSTLKIQRTQQEDSAVYLCASSISGVPASNQPQHFGDGTRLSIL.

The rearrangement uses TRBV7-2 and TRBJ2-5; 10 nucleotides match TRBD2. Germline assignment: CDR1 SGHTA and CDR2 FQGNSA. The CDR3 spans 17 residues. V gave up 5 bases and J gave up 4 bases; unmatched junction bases: 13. The CDR3 nucleotides read TGTGCCAGCAGCCTAAGGTGGAGCGGGGGGGCGTCAGAGACCCAGTACTTC. Amino acid sequence: CASSLRWSGGASETQYF.

The chain links TRBV18 to TRBJ2-3, with 7 bases aligning to TRBD1. The V gene end was trimmed by 4 bases and the J gene end by 6 bases; junction bases not matched to a gene: 4. The CDR3 runs to 13 residues. Germline V gene data show CDR1 as KGHSH and CDR2 as LQKENI. This CDR3 is CASSRQGTDTQYF. As DNA, the CDR3 is TGTGCCAGCTCACGACAGGGAACGGATACGCAGTATTTT.

V and J are TRBV7-2 and TRBJ2-3; D is unresolved. The CDR3 sequence is 18 residues long. V was trimmed by 1 base and J by 0 bases, leaving 17 bases between them. The V gene's germline CDR1 is SGHTA and CDR2 FQGNSA. The CDR3 loop is CASSLVGTRSISTDTQYF. CDR3 coding DNA: TGTGCCAGCAGCTTAGTCGGCACTCGCTCCATTAGCACAGATACGCAGTATTTT.

The rearrangement links TRBV3-1 (or the pseudogene TRBV3-2) to TRBJ1-4; D is ambiguous. CDR1 and CDR2 (germline): LGHDT, YNNKEL (reference sequence). Trimming pared 1 base from V and 5 bases from J, leaving 8 bases between. The CDR3 is made up of 14 amino acids. Written as DNA, the CDR3 is TGTGCCAGCAGCCAAGTTCGGCAGAATGAAAAACTGTTTTTT. It is translated as CASSQVRQNEKLFF.

This clone was found once. The DNA for the CDR3 is TGTGCCAGCAGCTTATGGGGGGGCGGAGAGACCCAGTACTTC. Its protein product is CASSLWGGGETQYF. The rearrangement links TRBV7-2 to TRBJ2-5, with D possibly being TRBD2 (7 bases). Deletions cut 2 bases from V and 4 bases from J, with 11 bases between. The CDR3 has 14 amino acids. Germline V gene data show CDR1 as SGHTA and CDR2 as FQGNSA. Based on the CDR3 plus reference TRBV7-2 and TRBJ2-5, the full variable domain is GAGVSQSPSNKVTEKGKDVELRCDPISGHTALYWYRQSLGQGLEFLIYFQGNSAPDKSGLPSDRFSAERTGGSVSTLTIQRTQQEDSAVYLCASSLWGGGETQYFGPGTRLLVL.

V gene TRBV7-8 combines with J gene TRBJ2-7, with 7 bases identical to TRBD1. The CDR3 sequence is 14 residues long. The V and J ends lost 2 bases and 2 bases, in that order; junction bases with no gene match: 3. Germline lookup yields CDR1 SGHVS and CDR2 FQNEAQ. The CDR3 protein is CASSLRDSTYEQYV. In DNA form, the CDR3 reads TGTGCCAGCAGCTTACGGGACAGTACCTACGAGCAGTACGTC.

The chain is built from TRBV18 and TRBJ2-3, with unresolved D. The CDR3 runs 15 residues. Germline values: CDR1 KGHSH, CDR2 LQKENI. V lost 3 bases, J lost 0 bases, and 10 bases lay in between. The CDR3 is CASSPMASSTDTQYF. CDR3 bases: TGTGCCAGCTCACCTATGGCATCTAGCACAGATACGCAGTATTTT.

This chain joins TRBV28 and TRBJ2-1; D unclear. CDR1 is MDHEN, CDR2 SYDVKM, per germline. The CDR3 totals 16 residues. Trimming left V 7 bases short and J 0 bases short, with 16 bases between. The CDR3: CASNPVRAVSYNEQFF. As DNA, the CDR3 is TGTGCCAGCAATCCGGTAAGGGCAGTCTCCTACAATGAGCAGTTCTTC.